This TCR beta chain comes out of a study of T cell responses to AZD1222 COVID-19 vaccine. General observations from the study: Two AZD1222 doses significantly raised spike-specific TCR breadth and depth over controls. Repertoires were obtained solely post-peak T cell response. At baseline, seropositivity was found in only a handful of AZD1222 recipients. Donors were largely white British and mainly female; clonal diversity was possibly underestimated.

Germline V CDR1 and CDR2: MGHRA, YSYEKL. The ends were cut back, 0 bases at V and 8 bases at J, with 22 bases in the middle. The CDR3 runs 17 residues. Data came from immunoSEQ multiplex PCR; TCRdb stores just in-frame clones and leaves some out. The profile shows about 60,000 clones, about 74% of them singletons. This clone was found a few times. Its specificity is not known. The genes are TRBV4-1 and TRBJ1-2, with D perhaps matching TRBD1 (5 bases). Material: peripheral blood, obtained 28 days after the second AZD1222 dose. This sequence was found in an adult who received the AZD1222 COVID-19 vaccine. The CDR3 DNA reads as TGCGCCAGCAGCCAAGATAGTCCAGGGACCACCGTAGGAGGCTACACCTTC. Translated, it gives CASSQDSPGTTVGGYTF.